One and the same sample provided the 23 T cell receptor beta chains below, sequenced in a study of blood T cell repertoires in COVID-19. Sequencing was performed with immunoSEQ multiplex PCR; in TCRdb, only in-frame clones are kept and a portion is missing. The table has about 150,000 clones, about 89% seen once. Specimen: peripheral blood. The source of these receptors is an elderly man with acute or convalescent COVID-19.

The chain links TRBV28 to TRBJ1-6, with 7 bases fitting TRBD1. CDR1 MDHEN and CDR2 SYDVKM come from the germline V gene. Unmatched junction bases numbered 6, after V lost 6 bases and J lost 7 bases. There are 14 residues in the CDR3. The DNA of the CDR3 is TGTGCCAGCAGCCCCGGGACAGCAAATTCACCCCTCCACTTT. This translates into CASSPGTANSPLHF.

The CDR3 region has the DNA TGTGCCAGCTCTTTCGACACAGACTATGGCTACACCTTC. Protein sequence: CASSFDTDYGYTF. The chain carries TRBV18 and TRBJ1-2; D is ambiguous. Deletions cut 6 bases from V and 3 bases from J, with 11 bases between. CDR1 is KGHSH and CDR2 is LQKENI in the germline V gene. The CDR3 contains 13 residues.

The gene calls are TRBV7-9 and TRBJ2-1; 7 bases agree with TRBD1. Germline V gene lookup returns CDR1 SEHNR and CDR2 FQNEAQ (reference sequence). This CDR3 spans 15 amino acids. V dropped 5 bases and J dropped 8; count of bases not matched to a gene: 12. For the CDR3, the DNA is TGTGCCAGCAGCCAGCGGAAGACAGGGCCCGATGAGCAGTTCTTC. Residues: CASSQRKTGPDEQFF.

This clone has only one observation. The V gene is TRBV5-5, the J gene TRBJ1-4; TRBD1 aligns across 10 bases. V dropped 2 bases and J dropped 8; count of bases not matched to a gene: 6. The CDR3 contains 15 residues. CDR1 and CDR2 from the germline V gene are SGHKS and YYEKEE (reference sequence). The CDR3 bases are TGTGCCAGCAGCTTAGGGACAGGGGAGGGAGAAAAACTGTTTTTT. Residues: CASSLGTGEGEKLFF.

This clone showed up just a few times. The chain has TRBV14 and TRBJ1-6; D is ambiguous. CDR3 length equals 13 residues. V lost 0 bases and J 13 bases, leaving 10 bases between the germline ends. Germline V gives CDR1 SGHDN, CDR2 FVKESK. The chain's CDR3 is CASSQERGRPLHF. Written as DNA, the CDR3 is TGTGCCAGCAGCCAAGAACGCGGGAGGCCCCTCCACTTT.

This clone showed up just once. V gene TRBV10-1 combines with J gene TRBJ2-1; TRBD1 matches 8 bases. V was clipped by 6 bases and J by 9 bases; unmatched bases: 10. Germline CDR1 reads WNHNN; CDR2 reads SYGVQD (reference sequence). CDR3 length: 14 residues. The CDR3 loop is CASRPDRGQGEQFF. The CDR3, as DNA: TGCGCCAGCAGACCAGACAGGGGCCAGGGTGAGCAGTTCTTC.

This rearrangement joins TRBV4-2 to TRBJ1-4; D uncertain. Germline V gene sequence: CDR1 LGHNA, CDR2 YNFKEQ. The CDR3 has 14 amino acids. The germline V and J ends were trimmed by 1 base and 5 bases, with 8 bases remaining between them. DNA of the CDR3: TGTGCCAGCAGCCAAGTTTCCGGGAATGAAAAACTGTTTTTT. This sequence encodes CASSQVSGNEKLFF.

In DNA, the CDR3 is TGTGCTAGTGGTTTGACAACCGGGGGGGCCCTCAACTATGGCTACACCTTC. It translates to CASGLTTGGALNYGYTF. The J gene is TRBJ1-2, the V gene TRBV12-5, with TRBD1 as a possible D gene (6 bases). The germline V and J ends were trimmed by 2 bases and 2 bases, with 18 bases remaining between them. CDR1 and CDR2 from the germline V gene are LGHNT and FRNRAP. The CDR3 extends over 17 amino acids.

The V and J genes are TRBV10-1 and TRBJ2-7; 8 bases are a match to TRBD2. Germline V gene data show CDR1 as WNHNN and CDR2 as SYGVQD (reference sequence). V trimming: 0 bases; J trimming: 2 bases; junction bases outside the gene matches: 3. This CDR3 contains 15 residues. The CDR3 reads CASSESRGETYEQYF. The CDR3 DNA reads as TGCGCCAGCAGTGAGTCGCGGGGGGAGACCTACGAGCAGTACTTC.

The rearrangement joins TRBV30 to TRBJ1-1; perhaps TRBD1 as D (6 bases). V was cut by 0 bases and J by 1 base, with 12 bases left in between. CDR3 length: 15 residues. CDR1 is GTSNPN and CDR2 is SVGIG in the germline V gene (reference sequence). The DNA of the CDR3 is TGTGCCTGGAGTGTAAGAGGACAGAGGAACACTGAAGCTTTCTTT. Amino acid sequence: CAWSVRGQRNTEAFF.

The chain uses TRBV19 and TRBJ1-5, with TRBD1 matching 8 bases. Losses at the gene ends were 0 bases for V and 1 base for J; bases not matched to a gene: 2. CDR3 length: 16 amino acids. The germline V gene encodes CDR1 LNHDA and CDR2 SQIVND (reference sequence). CDR3 nucleotides: TGTGCCAGTAGTATAGATTGGACAGGGAGCAATCAGCCCCAGCATTTT. This gives the protein CASSIDWTGSNQPQHF.

The rearrangement uses TRBV5-1 and TRBJ2-7; 10 nucleotides line up with TRBD1. This CDR3 comprises 15 residues. The ends lost 4 bases at V and 2 bases at J; junction bases unmatched: 6. Germline V gene lookup returns CDR1 SGHRS and CDR2 YFSETQ. The CDR3 coding sequence is TGCGCCAGCAGCCCCGACGGGACAGGGGCCTACGAGCAGTACTTC. Translated: CASSPDGTGAYEQYF.

V and J are TRBV5-6 and TRBJ1-5, with TRBD1 matching 7 bases. Trimming removed 4 bases from V and 7 bases from J; junction bases left unmatched: 8. Per the germline V gene, CDR1 is SGHDT and CDR2 is YYEEEE. The CDR3 runs to 14 residues. CDR3 sequence reads: CASSLRQGGQPQHF. The CDR3 region has the DNA TGTGCCAGCAGCCTCAGACAGGGTGGACAGCCCCAGCATTTT.

V gene TRBV29-1 combines with J gene TRBJ2-6; maybe TRBD1 (6 bases). V was clipped by 6 bases and J by 0 bases, with 9 bases between them. There are 14 residues in the CDR3. The germline gives CDR1 SQVTM, CDR2 ANQGSEA. The DNA of the CDR3 is TGCAGCGTACAGGGTAACTCTGGGGCCAACGTCCTGACTTTC. Translated: CSVQGNSGANVLTF.

The chain has TRBV28 and TRBJ1-2; no definite D call. CDR3 length: 13 residues. V lost 5 bases and J 5 bases, leaving 12 bases between the germline ends. The germline V gene encodes CDR1 MDHEN and CDR2 SYDVKM. Here the CDR3 reads CASSTSPLYGYTF. The DNA of the CDR3 is TGTGCCAGCAGTACTAGCCCCTTATATGGCTACACCTTC.

The chain uses TRBV18 and TRBJ1-1; D is unresolved. The CDR3 runs 14 residues. CDR1 is KGHSH and CDR2 is LQKENI in the germline V gene. Between the trimmed V and J ends, which lost 3 bases and 7 bases, there was a span of 15 bases. This CDR3 reads CASSPSPNIGEAFF. The DNA for the CDR3 is TGTGCCAGCTCACCTTCACCTAATATCGGTGAAGCTTTCTTT.

The gene calls are TRBV10-1 and TRBJ2-1; 14 positions agree with TRBD2. CDR3 length: 15 residues. The germline V gene encodes CDR1 WNHNN and CDR2 SYGVQD (reference sequence). Unmatched junction bases numbered 6, after V lost 4 bases and J lost 10 bases. In DNA form, the CDR3 reads TGCGCCAGCAGTGCTGGGACTAGCGGGAGTGGCGAGCAGTTCTTC. Protein: CASSAGTSGSGEQFF.

The chain is built from TRBV2 and TRBJ2-3; TRBD2 is a possible D gene (6 bases). The CDR3 spans 15 residues. The germline V gene has CDR1 SNHLY and CDR2 FYNNEI. V was shortened by 5 bases and J by 0 bases, with 12 bases between the two germline ends. Here the CDR3 DNA reads TGTGCCAGCAGTCCGGGCGGGAAAAGCACAGATACGCAGTATTTT. Protein: CASSPGGKSTDTQYF.

The gene calls are TRBV28 and TRBJ2-7; 11 nucleotides match TRBD2. The CDR3 contains 17 residues. V shed 3 bases and J 1 base; nucleotides not matched to a gene: 8. Per germline, CDR1 MDHEN and CDR2 SYDVKM. The CDR3 spells CASSFATSGIFSYEQYF. For the CDR3, the DNA is TGTGCCAGCAGTTTCGCGACTAGCGGGATATTTTCCTACGAGCAGTACTTC.

This rearrangement joins TRBV10-2 to TRBJ2-7, with 10 positions matching TRBD2. This CDR3 has 15 residues. The V and J ends lost 3 bases and 4 bases, in that order; junction bases with no gene match: 6. Germline lookup yields CDR1 WSHSY and CDR2 SAAADI. This CDR3 reads CASSEPGLATYEQYF. The CDR3 region has the DNA TGCGCCAGCAGTGAACCGGGACTAGCGACATACGAGCAGTACTTC.

The chain links TRBV7-6 to TRBJ2-7, with D possibly being TRBD2 (6 bases). The length of the CDR3 is 16 residues. Per germline, CDR1 SGHVS and CDR2 FNYEAQ. V dropped 0 bases and J dropped 0 bases, with 12 bases sitting between them. CDR3 sequence reads: CASSLAGAGSSYEQYF. DNA for the CDR3: TGTGCCAGCAGCTTAGCGGGCGCGGGGAGCTCCTACGAGCAGTACTTC.

V and J are TRBV6-5 and TRBJ1-2, with TRBD1 matching over 7 bases. Germline lookup yields CDR1 MNHEY and CDR2 SVGAGI. This CDR3 comprises 15 residues. V shed 6 bases, J shed 1 base, and the junction held 8 bases outside the gene matches. CDR3 protein: CASRGQRGFNYGYTF. Here the CDR3 DNA reads TGTGCCAGCAGGGGACAGAGGGGTTTTAACTATGGCTACACCTTC.

The rearrangement uses TRBV2 and TRBJ2-2, with 7 bases lining up with TRBD1. Germline V gene sequence: CDR1 SNHLY, CDR2 FYNNEI. The CDR3 runs 13 residues. The trim removed 4 bases at V and 8 bases at J, leaving 4 bases unmatched. The CDR3 nucleotides read TGTGCCAGCAGTGCAGGGGGTCCTGGGGAGCTGTTTTTT. Translating gives CASSAGGPGELFF. Full variable domain (outside the CDR3, taken from reference TRBV2 and TRBJ2-2): EPEVTQTPSHQVTQMGQEVILRCVPISNHLYFYWYRQILGQKVEFLVSFYNNEISEKSEIFDDQFSVERPDGSNFTLKIRSTKLEDSAMYFCASSAGGPGELFFGEGSRLTVL.